This entry features one T cell receptor (beta chain) sequence. Adults between roughly 18 and 95 years of age took part from more than 20 US areas. Recovered Cohort 3 donors showed two negative PCRs, clearance, or symptom resolution. Per the study methods: Reference gene primer amplification yielded estimated nucleated cell counts. Sequencing used immunoSEQ multiplex PCR; TCRdb keeps in-frame clones, though not all of them. V and J calls and clone size come straight from that table; D and trimming were deduced from the DNA. The sample lists some 330,000 clones, about nine tenths occurring once. These data originate in a study of blood T cell repertoires in COVID-19. About the study: Some COVID-19 samples were acute and others convalescent; all came from the United States, Italy and Spain.

CDR1 and CDR2 from the germline V gene are SQVTM and ANQGSEA. The J segment lost 0 bases and the V segment lost 3 bases, leaving 4 bases of the junction unmatched. There are 15 residues in the CDR3. The sample was PBMCs or T cells enriched from blood (not recorded which). The TCR comes from a man between 25 and 39 years old who had recovered from COVID-19. This chain links TRBV29-1 with TRBJ2-3, with 9 positions matching TRBD2. This CDR3 reads CSVDLAGASTDTQYF. For the CDR3, the DNA is TGCAGCGTTGATTTAGCGGGAGCGAGCACAGATACGCAGTATTTT.